The next 28 T cell receptor beta chains were all read from a single sample in a study of blood T cell repertoires in COVID-19. Sequencing was performed with immunoSEQ multiplex PCR; in TCRdb, only in-frame clones are kept and a portion is missing. The table lists 250,000 to 300,000 clones, 88% of them singletons. The specimen sequenced was PBMCs or T cells enriched from blood (not recorded which). Receptor source: a woman aged 25 to 39 who had recovered from COVID-19.

Here the CDR3 DNA reads TGTGCCAGTAGTAGGACATTCAACACTGAAGCTTTCTTT. Translation gives CASSRTFNTEAFF. J is TRBJ1-1 and V is TRBV19; D may be TRBD1 (5 bases). Trimming pared 4 bases from V and 2 bases from J, leaving 8 bases between. The CDR3 sequence is 13 residues long. The germline gives CDR1 LNHDA, CDR2 SQIVND (reference sequence).

This rearrangement joins TRBV29-1 to TRBJ2-2, with TRBD2 matching 11 bases. Germline loops: CDR1 SQVTM, CDR2 ANQGSEA. The length of the CDR3 is 14 residues. The J segment lost 6 bases and the V segment lost 5 bases, leaving 5 bases of the junction unmatched. CDR3 in amino acids: CSVSTSGEAGELFF. The CDR3 coding sequence is TGCAGCGTTTCGACTAGCGGGGAGGCCGGGGAGCTGTTTTTT.

The genes are TRBV10-3 and TRBJ1-4; tentative D call: TRBD1 (5 bases). The CDR3 has 14 residues. Germline CDR1 is ENHRY and CDR2 is SYGVKD. Trimming removed 11 bases from V and 5 bases from J, with 18 bases in between. The CDR3 bases are TGTGCCGCCGGAGACAGTCGGGTAAATGAAAAACTGTTTTTT. It is translated as CAAGDSRVNEKLFF.

The chain combines TRBV29-1 with TRBJ2-5; TRBD1 matches 7 bases. This CDR3 contains 12 residues. Germline CDR1 is SQVTM and CDR2 is ANQGSEA. With 5 bases clipped from V and 5 bases from J, the junction kept 5 bases outside the gene matches. This CDR3 is CSVNPGGETQYF. Here the CDR3 DNA reads TGCAGCGTTAATCCAGGGGGTGAGACCCAGTACTTC. Together with reference TRBV29-1 and TRBJ2-5, the CDR3 gives the full variable domain: SAVISQKPSRDICQRGTSLTIQCQVDSQVTMMFWYRQQPGQSLTLIATANQGSEATYESGFVIDKFPISRPNLTFSTLTVSNMSPEDSSIYLCSVNPGGETQYFGPGTRLLVL.

The chain carries TRBV7-9 and TRBJ1-6; 9 bases match TRBD1. V lost 4 bases, J lost 10 bases, and 8 bases stayed unmatched. CDR1 and CDR2 from the germline V gene are SEHNR and FQNEAQ (reference sequence). The CDR3 covers 15 residues. The DNA for the CDR3 is TGTGCCAGCAGCTCCACGACAGGGGGGGGGTCACCCCTCCACTTT. It is translated as CASSSTTGGGSPLHF.

In this sample, this clone turned up a few times. The chain is built from TRBV27 and TRBJ2-7; 8 positions match TRBD1. The CDR3 consists of 14 residues. The V gene end was trimmed by 8 bases and the J gene end by 2 bases; junction bases not matched to a gene: 8. Germline values: CDR1 MNHEY, CDR2 SMNVEV (reference sequence). CDR3 protein: CASGRTGTAYEQYF. The CDR3 nucleotides read TGTGCCAGCGGTAGGACAGGGACTGCCTACGAGCAGTACTTC.

This sequence joins TRBV7-8 and TRBJ1-2, with unresolved D. The CDR3 is made up of 13 amino acids. CDR1 SGHVS and CDR2 FQNEAQ come from the germline V gene. V dropped 3 bases and J dropped 6 bases, with 11 bases sitting between them. CDR3 region: CASSFVSQNGYTF. CDR3 DNA sequence: TGTGCCAGCAGCTTCGTTTCGCAGAATGGCTACACCTTC. The full variable domain, completed using reference TRBV7-8 and TRBJ1-2, is GAGVSQSPRYKVAKRGQDVALRCDPISGHVSLFWYQQALGQGPEFLTYFQNEAQLDKSGLPSDRFFAERPEGSVSTLKIQRTQQEDSAVYLCASSFVSQNGYTFGSGTRLTVV.

The chain is built from TRBV6-2 or TRBV6-3 and TRBJ1-5; D is possibly TRBD1 (6 bases). Germline values: CDR1 MNHEY, CDR2 SVGEGT. V gave up 6 bases and J gave up 0 bases, with 12 bases separating them. This CDR3 has 15 residues. The CDR3 region has the DNA TGTGCCAGCAGCCTGACAGGTCATAGCAATCAGCCCCAGCATTTT. Amino acids: CASSLTGHSNQPQHF.

This clone was found a few times. The rearrangement uses TRBV19 and TRBJ1-5; 8 bases agree with TRBD1. This CDR3 has 19 residues. Trimming cost V 0 bases and J 3 bases; bases outside gene matches: 13. Germline values: CDR1 LNHDA, CDR2 SQIVND (reference sequence). CDR3 nucleotides: TGTGCCAGTAGTATAGATCGTGACAGGGGCCCATGGAACAATCAGCCCCAGCATTTT. Translation: CASSIDRDRGPWNNQPQHF. The full variable domain, its missing parts supplied by reference TRBV19 and TRBJ1-5, is DGGITQSPKYLFRKEGQNVTLSCEQNLNHDAMYWYRQDPGQGLRLIYYSQIVNDFQKGDIAEGYSVSREKKESFPLTVTSAQKNPTAFYLCASSIDRDRGPWNNQPQHFGDGTRLSIL.

This clone was recorded only once. V is TRBV20-1 and J is TRBJ1-2, with 8 nucleotides matching TRBD1. The V gene end was trimmed by 3 bases and the J gene end by 7 bases; junction bases not matched to a gene: 13. In germline, CDR1 is DFQATT, CDR2 SNEGSKA (reference sequence). This CDR3 spans 15 amino acids. The CDR3 is CSASPDRGFSIGYTF. The CDR3 DNA is TGCAGTGCTAGTCCTGACAGGGGTTTCTCTATTGGCTACACCTTC.

The table lists this clone with a count of one. The chain uses TRBV5-1 and TRBJ2-3; 10 bases agree with TRBD2. J lost 2 bases, V lost 4 bases, and 4 bases had no gene match. The CDR3 totals 15 residues. Germline CDR1 is SGHRS and CDR2 is YFSETQ. In nucleotides, the CDR3 is TGCGCCAGCAGCACCGGACTAGCGGTCACAGATACGCAGTATTTT. It is translated as CASSTGLAVTDTQYF. Full variable domain (outside the CDR3, taken from reference TRBV5-1 and TRBJ2-3): KAGVTQTPRYLIKTRGQQVTLSCSPISGHRSVSWYQQTPGQGLQFLFEYFSETQRNKGNFPGRFSGRQFSNSRSEMNVSTLELGDSALYLCASSTGLAVTDTQYFGPGTRLTVL.

The chain employs TRBV27 and TRBJ2-2; D gene unclear. This CDR3 region has 14 residues. V was cut by 9 bases and J by 0 bases, with 11 bases left in between. Germline CDR1 and CDR2: MNHEY and SMNVEV (reference sequence). CDR3 residues: CASSVGANTGELFF. The CDR3 nucleotides are TGTGCCAGTTCCGTAGGAGCGAACACCGGGGAGCTGTTTTTT.

The chain is built from TRBV9 and TRBJ2-5, with 9 bases lining up with TRBD2. The V gene end was trimmed by 4 bases and the J gene end by 5 bases; junction bases not matched to a gene: 9. The CDR3 runs to 15 residues. Germline CDR1 is SGDLS and CDR2 is YYNGEE. In DNA form, the CDR3 reads TGTGCCAGCAGCTTGCGGGGGGGCGTGTCGGAGACCCAGTACTTC. It codes for CASSLRGGVSETQYF.

This chain connects TRBV7-3 to TRBJ1-1, with D tentatively TRBD1 (5 bases). V lost 4 bases, J lost 4 bases, and 10 bases lay in between. The CDR3 runs 13 residues. The germline gives CDR1 SGHTA, CDR2 FQGTGA. Here the CDR3 reads CASSYTGATEAFF. The CDR3 nucleotides read TGTGCCAGCAGCTATACAGGTGCCACTGAAGCTTTCTTT. Full variable domain (outside the CDR3, taken from reference TRBV7-3 and TRBJ1-1): GAGVSQTPSNKVTEKGKYVELRCDPISGHTALYWYRQSLGQGPEFLIYFQGTGAADDSGLPNDRFFAVRPEGSVSTLKIQRTERGDSAVYLCASSYTGATEAFFGQGTRLTVV.

The chain has TRBV28 and TRBJ2-1; 8 bases are shared with TRBD2. Germline V gene sequence: CDR1 MDHEN, CDR2 SYDVKM. V was clipped by 6 bases and J by 5 bases; unmatched bases: 9. The CDR3 contains 15 residues. This chain's CDR3 is CASRKPPAGDNEQFF. The CDR3 DNA is TGTGCCAGCAGAAAGCCTCCAGCGGGGGACAATGAGCAGTTCTTC.

The chain carries TRBV28 and TRBJ1-4; 7 bases match TRBD1. The CDR3 length is 15 residues. CDR1 and CDR2 (germline): MDHEN, SYDVKM. V shed 5 bases, J shed 6 bases, and the junction held 9 bases outside the gene matches. CDR3 DNA: TGTGCCAGCAGTCCACGACAGGGATGGGATGAAAAACTGTTTTTT. Residues: CASSPRQGWDEKLFF.

This clone has just one count. The chain links TRBV28 to TRBJ1-4; maybe TRBD1 (5 bases). The CDR3 extends over 15 amino acids. Looked up from germline, CDR1 is MDHEN and CDR2 is SYDVKM. V lost 5 bases and J 8 bases, leaving 18 bases between the germline ends. This CDR3 reads CASSITEGGVEKLFF. The DNA of the CDR3 is TGTGCCAGCAGTATAACCGAGGGAGGGGTGGAAAAACTGTTTTTT.

The J gene is TRBJ1-6, the V gene TRBV7-3; possible D gene TRBD1, 5 bases. Trimming removed 1 base from V and 10 bases from J, with 11 bases in between. The CDR3 contains 14 residues. Germline V lookup: CDR1 SGHTA, CDR2 FQGTGA. CDR3 in amino acids: CASSLIGGASPLHF. The DNA for the CDR3 is TGTGCCAGCAGCTTAATTGGAGGGGCCTCACCCCTCCACTTT.

The chain employs TRBV13 and TRBJ2-3; TRBD2 aligns across 10 bases. The CDR3 spans 15 residues. The germline CDR1 and CDR2 sequences are PRHDT and FYEKMQ (reference sequence). V lost 7 bases to trimming and J lost 4 bases; unmatched junction nucleotides: 8. Here the CDR3 reads CASMGIAGGSDTQYF. The DNA of the CDR3 is TGTGCCAGCATGGGGATAGCGGGGGGATCAGATACGCAGTATTTT.

This clone occurred a few times. This rearrangement joins TRBV7-9 to TRBJ1-2, with 7 positions matching TRBD1. The CDR3 length is 14 residues. V lost 5 bases to trimming and J lost 4 bases; unmatched junction nucleotides: 7. From germline, CDR1 is SEHNR and CDR2 FQNEAQ (reference sequence). This CDR3 reads CASSAQGQRYGYTF. In nucleotides, the CDR3 is TGTGCCAGCAGCGCTCAGGGACAGCGCTATGGCTACACCTTC.

This chain links TRBV30 with TRBJ2-1, with 13 bases lining up with TRBD2. Looked up from germline, CDR1 is GTSNPN and CDR2 is SVGIG (reference sequence). V gave up 2 bases and J gave up 5 bases; unmatched junction bases: 6. There are 16 residues in the CDR3. The CDR3 DNA reads TGTGCCTGGAGTTCCTCGGGACTAGCGGGACACAATGAGCAGTTCTTC. It translates to CAWSSSGLAGHNEQFF.

The chain links TRBV2 to TRBJ2-1, with a weak D call TRBD1 (5 bases). The CDR3 consists of 12 residues. V lost 4 bases to trimming and J lost 8 bases, with 9 bases between them. Germline V lookup: CDR1 SNHLY, CDR2 FYNNEI. This CDR3 is CASSAQGDEQFF. DNA of the CDR3: TGTGCCAGCAGTGCCCAGGGCGATGAGCAGTTCTTC.

This sequence joins TRBV6-6 and TRBJ1-1, with TRBD1 matching over 9 bases. J lost 4 bases, V lost 5 bases, and 5 bases had no gene match. In germline, CDR1 is MNHNY, CDR2 SVGAGI (reference sequence). The CDR3 runs 14 residues. CDR3 DNA: TGTGCCAGCAGTAAGGACAGGGGAGGCACTGAAGCTTTCTTT. Residues: CASSKDRGGTEAFF.

V gene TRBV7-2 combines with J gene TRBJ2-5; 12 nucleotides align to TRBD2. The trim removed 1 base at V and 5 bases at J, leaving 5 bases unmatched. CDR3 length: 16 residues. CDR1 and CDR2 from the germline V gene are SGHTA and FQGNSA. The CDR3 region has the DNA TGTGCCAGCAGCTTAGTACTAGCGGGGGGTGGGGAGACCCAGTACTTC. Amino acids: CASSLVLAGGGETQYF.

The CDR3 DNA reads as TGTGCCTGGAGTGTAGCGGAGACCCAGTACTTC. Amino acids: CAWSVAETQYF. The chain links TRBV30 to TRBJ2-5; D remains ambiguous. Germline CDR1 GTSNPN, CDR2 SVGIG (reference sequence). V lost 0 bases, J lost 5 bases, and 4 bases lay in between. This CDR3 contains 11 residues.

This clone occurred a few times. The CDR3 nucleotides are TGTGCCAGCAGACTAGCGGGAGGTCCAATTGAGCAGTTCTTC. Residues: CASRLAGGPIEQFF. The gene calls are TRBV27 and TRBJ2-1; 12 bases fit TRBD2. CDR3 size: 14 residues. Germline lookup yields CDR1 MNHEY and CDR2 SMNVEV (reference sequence). The ends lost 6 bases at V and 9 bases at J; junction bases unmatched: 6.

The chain recombines TRBV28 with TRBJ1-2; the D gene is possibly TRBD1 (5 bases). The ends were cut back, 5 bases at V and 0 bases at J, with 10 bases in the middle. Germline assignment: CDR1 MDHEN and CDR2 SYDVKM. There are 14 residues in the CDR3. CDR3 nucleotides: TGTGCCAGCAGTCTAACAGGACCTAACTATGGCTACACCTTC. Its translation is CASSLTGPNYGYTF.

This clone was counted a single time. This chain joins TRBV10-3 and TRBJ2-7, with a possible D match to TRBD1 (5 bases). The germline V gene has CDR1 ENHRY and CDR2 SYGVKD. Trimming stripped 3 bases from V and 3 bases from J, with 18 bases between. This CDR3 has 16 amino acids. CDR3 DNA: TGTGCCATCAGTGATGTGTATCAGGGAAGTCACTACGAGCAGTACTTC. Translation gives CAISDVYQGSHYEQYF.